Listed below are T cell receptor beta chains from one sample, sequenced in a study of blood T cell repertoires in COVID-19. Generated by immunoSEQ multiplex PCR, the TCRdb table keeps only in-frame clones and is missing some. The sample contains over 70,000 clones, 90% of which appear only once. Sample: peripheral blood. The receptors derive from a woman aged 80 or over with active or convalescent COVID-19. Both conserved end residues are part of each CDR3. D genes are given only for firm matches. Rows give clone size only sometimes, using once, few, many, or a class for an expanded clone.

>-|TRBV28|once|TRBJ1-1
TGTGCCAGCAGTTTATTCGTCCAGACGGAGATGAACACTGAAGCTTTCTTT
CASSLFVQTEMNTEAFF
>TRBD1|TRBV9|-|TRBJ1-4
TGTGCCAGCAGCGTTGGGACAGGGGGCGCAAAACTGTTTTTT
CASSVGTGGAKLFF
>TRBD1|TRBV7-2|-|TRBJ1-2
TGTGCCAGCAGCTTAACAGGACAGGGTAACTATGGCTACACCTTC
CASSLTGQGNYGYTF
>TRBD2|TRBV4-2|-|TRBJ2-3
TGTGCCAGCAGCCAAGATTTAGCGGGAGGGCCCAAAACAGATACGCAGTATTTT
CASSQDLAGGPKTDTQYF
>-|TRBV25-1|-|TRBJ1-4
TGTGCCAGCAGCCTTTCGGCAACTAATGAAAAACTGTTTTTT
CASSLSATNEKLFF
>-|TRBV30|-|TRBJ1-1
TGTGCCTGGTCCCTGGGAGTGGTTGCTTTCTTT
CAWSLGVVAFF
>TRBD1|TRBV30|once|TRBJ1-1
TGTGCCTGGGATCAGGGGGGAACTGAAGCTTTCTTT
CAWDQGGTEAFF
>TRBD1|TRBV28|-|TRBJ1-5
TGTGCCAGCAGTCTCGGACAGGTGGGCAATCAGCCCCAGCATTTT
CASSLGQVGNQPQHF
>-|TRBV19|-|TRBJ2-2
TGTGCCAGTAGTATTCCGGGGTCCACCGGGGAGCTGTTTTTT
CASSIPGSTGELFF
>TRBD1|TRBV28|-|TRBJ2-7
TGTGCCAGCAGAAGCTCGGGACAGGGTTATTACGAGCAGTACTTC
CASRSSGQGYYEQYF
>TRBD1|TRBV5-1|-|TRBJ1-1
TGCGCCAGCAGCTTGGCCGGGAGTAGGCAGGGGGATGAAGCTTTCTTT
CASSLAGSRQGDEAFF
>TRBD2|TRBV27|few|TRBJ2-1
TGTGCCAGCAGTTATAAGGGAGGGATCTCCTACAATGAGCAGTTCTTC
CASSYKGGISYNEQFF
>-|TRBV7-8|-|TRBJ1-2
TGTGCCAGCAGCTTAGCCTCCGCATTCACCTCAGGGTATGGCTACACCTTC
CASSLASAFTSGYGYTF
>TRBD1|TRBV28|-|TRBJ1-4
TGTGCCAGCAGTTCACCTGGGACAGGGGGCAATGAAAAACTGTTTTTT
CASSSPGTGGNEKLFF
>-|TRBV19|-|TRBJ1-1
TGTGCCAGTAGTACAGTGAACACTGAAGCTTTCTTT
CASSTVNTEAFF
>-|TRBV4-3|-|TRBJ2-7
TGCGCCAGCAGCCAAGTTGTAGGGGGCTACGAGCAGTACTTC
CASSQVVGGYEQYF
>-|TRBV7-2|-|TRBJ2-5
TGTGCCAGCAGCTTCAACGCAGGGAGGGAGACCCAGTACTTC
CASSFNAGRETQYF
>TRBD1|TRBV5-6|-|TRBJ1-2
TGTGCCAGCAGCCAGACAGGGTTGAGGGGCTACACCTTC
CASSQTGLRGYTF
>-|TRBV21-1|-|TRBJ2-3
TGTGCCATGAAATCTGGGAATAGCGGGAGGGTTGTAGATACGCAGTATTTT
CAMKSGNSGRVVDTQYF
>-|TRBV9|-|TRBJ1-2
TGTGCCAGCAGCGTATCTACAGGAGACTATGGCTACACCTTC
CASSVSTGDYGYTF
>-|TRBV27|-|TRBJ1-1
TGTGCCAGCACCCCATCTCGGTCAGGGGTCTTCGACACTGAAGCTTTCTTT
CASTPSRSGVFDTEAFF
>-|TRBV4-2|-|TRBJ2-3
TGTGCCAGCAGCCAAGAGGGGGCCACCAATTTCGCAGATACGCAGTATTTT
CASSQEGATNFADTQYF
>-|TRBV19|-|TRBJ1-1
TGTGCCAGTACTCGTACCGGGGGGGTCACTGAAGCTTTCTTT
CASTRTGGVTEAFF
>TRBD1|TRBV7-9|once|TRBJ1-5
TGTGCCAGCAGCTTAGAGGGGACAGGGGGCTCTCGTCAGCCCCAGCATTTT
CASSLEGTGGSRQPQHF
>TRBD1|TRBV11-2|once|TRBJ1-1
TGTGCCAGCAGCCCGCGGGACAGGGGAAACACTGAAGCTTTCTTT
CASSPRDRGNTEAFF
>-|TRBV7-2|-|TRBJ2-5
TGTGCCAGCAGCTTCGGTACCACCTCATTGAAGACCCAGTACTTC
CASSFGTTSLKTQYF
>-|TRBV18|-|TRBJ2-3
TGTGCCAGCTCACCAGATTTGCTGGCCAATACGCAGTATTTT
CASSPDLLANTQYF
>TRBD1|TRBV7-2|-|TRBJ2-7
TGTGCCAGCAGCTTCAGGACAGGGGACTACGAGCAGTACTTC
CASSFRTGDYEQYF
>TRBD2|TRBV7-2|-|TRBJ2-7
TGTGCCAGCAGCCCCCGACTAGCAGCCTACGAGCAGTACTTC
CASSPRLAAYEQYF
>TRBD2|TRBV5-4|-|TRBJ2-2
TGTGCCAGCAAAAATTTGGGGGGAGGGACCGGGGAGCTGTTTTTT
CASKNLGGGTGELFF
>-|TRBV19|-|TRBJ1-2
TGTGCCAGTAGTAGACGGGATGGCTACACCTTC
CASSRRDGYTF
>-|TRBV19|once|TRBJ1-1
TGTGCCAGTAGTAATAAGGTCAGAGGCGTCCCTGAAGCTTTCTTT
CASSNKVRGVPEAFF
>-|TRBV19|-|TRBJ1-2
TGTGCCAGTAGGAAGGGCACGTCAGGGGTTGGCTACACCTTC
CASRKGTSGVGYTF
>-|TRBV6-6|once|TRBJ2-3
TGTGCCAGCATCCGGCAGGATGAAGATACGCAGTATTTT
CASIRQDEDTQYF
>TRBD2|TRBV20-1|-|TRBJ2-1
TGCAGTGCTAGTAAACTAGCGGGAGCCTACAATGAGCAGTTCTTC
CSASKLAGAYNEQFF
>TRBD2|TRBV7-2|-|TRBJ2-4
TGTGCCAGCAGCTTACAAGGGAGGGACATTCAGTACTTC
CASSLQGRDIQYF
>-|TRBV6-5|-|TRBJ2-3
TGTGCCAGCAGTTCAGAGGTTGATACGCAGTATTTT
CASSSEVDTQYF
>-|TRBV5-4|-|TRBJ2-1
TGTGCCAGCAGCTTACGTAGCGGAGCCACCTACAATGAGCAGTTCTTC
CASSLRSGATYNEQFF
>-|TRBV15|once|TRBJ1-6
TGTGCCACCAGCAGAGATCTAGACTCAAGCTCCTATAATTCACCCCTCCACTTT
CATSRDLDSSSYNSPLHF
>-|TRBV27|once|TRBJ1-1
TGTGCCAGCAGTTTAGCCGGCCAGGCGATCTGGGCAGCTTTCTTT
CASSLAGQAIWAAFF
>TRBD1|TRBV19|-|TRBJ2-1
TGTGCCAGTAGTAGAGCCGGACAGGGGGTTGCCAATGAGCAGTTCTTC
CASSRAGQGVANEQFF
>-|TRBV7-2|-|TRBJ2-3
TGTGCCAGCAGCTTAGTCGGCACAGATACGCAGTATTTT
CASSLVGTDTQYF
>TRBD1|TRBV11-2|-|TRBJ1-6
TGTGCCAGCAGCTCCGGGGGCACAGGGGGCTATAATTCACCCCTCCACTTT
CASSSGGTGGYNSPLHF
>-|TRBV9|-|TRBJ2-2
TGTGCCAGCAGCGTTAACTCCGGGGAGCTGTTTTTT
CASSVNSGELFF
>-|TRBV30|-|TRBJ2-1
TGTGCCTGGAGTCCGCCTCGGGGAGTTTACAATGAGCAGTTCTTC
CAWSPPRGVYNEQFF
>TRBD1|TRBV28|-|TRBJ2-5
TGTGCCAGCAGTCCTCCCGGACAGGGAGGTGTAAAGACCCAGTACTTC
CASSPPGQGGVKTQYF
>TRBD2|TRBV6-5|-|TRBJ2-7
TGTGCCAGCAGTACTAGCGGGAGTTCATACGAGCAGTACTTC
CASSTSGSSYEQYF
>-|TRBV20-1|-|TRBJ2-2
TGCAGTGCTAGTTTACTTCTGAACACCGGGGAGCTGTTTTTT
CSASLLLNTGELFF
>-|TRBV9|-|TRBJ1-2
TGTGCCAGCAGCGGCGTGGGGGCGTATGGCTACACCTTC
CASSGVGAYGYTF